Here is one T cell receptor (beta chain) with its context. What it binds is unknown. This sample is part of a study of T cells in localized non-small cell lung cancer. Germline CDR1 SGHDN, CDR2 FVKESK. Trimming shortened V by 2 bases and J by 7 bases, and 5 bases separated the two germline ends. This CDR3 is 11 amino acids long. Libraries were prepared by immunoSEQ multiplex PCR; TCRdb keeps only in-frame clonotypes and omits some of them. Among approximately 24,000 clones listed, over 75% were seen once. The study, taken as a whole, reports: Highest T cell clonality was seen in uninvolved adjacent lung, surpassing that measured in tumor.

The specimen was peripheral blood, collected before any cancer treatment. V gene TRBV14 combines with J gene TRBJ2-5; D gene uncertain. This receptor was obtained from a man aged 40 to 70 with stage III squamous cell lung carcinoma. The CDR3 coding sequence is TGTGCCAGCAGCCAATGGGTGACCCAGTACTTC. It yields the protein CASSQWVTQYF.